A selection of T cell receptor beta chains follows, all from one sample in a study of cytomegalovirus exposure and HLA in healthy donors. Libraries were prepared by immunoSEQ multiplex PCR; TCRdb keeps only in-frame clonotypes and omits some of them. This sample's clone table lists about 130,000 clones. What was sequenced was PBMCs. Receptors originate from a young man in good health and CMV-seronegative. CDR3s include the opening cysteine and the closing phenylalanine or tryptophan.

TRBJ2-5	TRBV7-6	CASSPRGETQYF
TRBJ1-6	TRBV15	CATSTPGDDWSPLHF
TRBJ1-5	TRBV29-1	CSVQGGNSNQLQHF
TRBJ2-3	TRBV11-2	CASSLKMRGIDTQYF
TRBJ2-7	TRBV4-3	CASSHTASSYEQYF
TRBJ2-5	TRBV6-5	CASSYRGSMTKETQYF
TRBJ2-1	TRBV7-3	CASSLHPGTPEDEQFF
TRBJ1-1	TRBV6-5	CASSYDRGNTEAFF
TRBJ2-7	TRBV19	CASSTEGEIYEQYF
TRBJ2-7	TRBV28	CASMISKTYEQYF
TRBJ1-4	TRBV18	CASSPGGQGVEKLFF
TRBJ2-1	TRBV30	CAWGTSGYNEQFF
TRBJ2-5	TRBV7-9	CASSPGTVQETQYF
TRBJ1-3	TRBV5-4	CASSQDRPSGNTIYF
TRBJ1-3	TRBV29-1	CSVRTGATAFSGNTIYF
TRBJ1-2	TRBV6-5	CASRRDRGRGGGYTF
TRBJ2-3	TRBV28	CASSLLVPSGSSTDTQYF
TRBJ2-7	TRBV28	CASSSLGLHYEQYF
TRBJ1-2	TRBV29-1	CSVEQGGGYTF
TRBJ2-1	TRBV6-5	CASSYQRNLGHEQFF
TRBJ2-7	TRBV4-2	CASSQRGTSGTYEQYF
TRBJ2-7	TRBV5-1	CASSLGRGRTYEQYF
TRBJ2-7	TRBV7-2	CASSLVGGTAYEQYF
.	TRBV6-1	CASSVLAAYEQYF
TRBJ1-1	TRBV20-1	CRGSGGTEAFF
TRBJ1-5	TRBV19	CASSPDRGLGQPQHF
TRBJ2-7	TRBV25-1	CASSYGTVYEQYF
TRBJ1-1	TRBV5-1	CASSLTPQEGSTEAFF
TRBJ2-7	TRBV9	CASSARDRGHEQCF
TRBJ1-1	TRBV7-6	CASSETGHPGGAFF
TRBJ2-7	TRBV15	CATSRDQGSYEQYF
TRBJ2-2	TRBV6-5	CASRLPAGTGELFF
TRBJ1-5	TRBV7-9	CASSLVGQPQHF